The rows below give T cell receptor beta chains drawn from one sample of a study of blood T cell repertoires in COVID-19. Here immunoSEQ multiplex PCR was the method, and the copy in TCRdb shows in-frame clones only, minus some. The sample shows approximately 210,000 clones, about 86% of them seen only once. Sequencing input: peripheral blood. The receptors were sampled from a man aged 45-60 years with active or convalescent COVID-19. Each CDR3 is given with its conserved first and last residue. D genes are given only for firm matches. Not every row has a clone size; where given, it reads once, few, many or a size class.

v_gene	abundance	d_gene	j_gene	CDR3aa	CDR3nt
TRBV3-1/TRBV3-2	-	TRBD1	TRBJ1-1	CASRGTGYEAFF	TGTGCCAGCAGGGGGACAGGGTATGAAGCTTTCTTT
TRBV15	-	-	TRBJ1-2	CATSRDLETGRYGYTF	TGTGCCACCAGCAGAGATCTAGAGACAGGCCGCTATGGCTACACCTTC
TRBV11-1	-	-	TRBJ2-7	CASSPLTSGEQYF	TGTGCCAGCAGCCCCCTGACTAGTGGCGAGCAGTACTTC
TRBV6-2/TRBV6-3	-	-	TRBJ2-3	CASSYFPRTGTSTDTQYF	TGTGCCAGCAGTTATTTCCCAAGGACGGGGACAAGCACAGATACGCAGTATTTT
TRBV7-9	-	TRBD1	TRBJ2-1	CASSLGNRGDNEQFF	TGTGCCAGCAGCTTGGGGAACAGGGGGGACAATGAGCAGTTCTTC
TRBV15	-	-	TRBJ2-1	CATSREGVPGDEQFF	TGTGCCACCAGCAGAGAAGGGGTTCCGGGGGATGAGCAGTTCTTC
TRBV11-2	-	-	TRBJ1-5	CASSLEAGLNQPQHF	TGTGCCAGCAGCTTAGAGGCAGGGCTAAATCAGCCCCAGCATTTT
TRBV7-8	-	TRBD2	TRBJ2-5	CASSFGLAGGFQETQYF	TGTGCCAGCAGCTTCGGACTAGCGGGGGGGTTCCAAGAGACCCAGTACTTC
TRBV6-6	few	TRBD1	TRBJ2-1	CASSTGGNEQFF	TGTGCCAGCAGTACAGGGGGGAATGAGCAGTTCTTC
TRBV6-6	-	-	TRBJ1-2	CASRPGGVNYGYTF	TGTGCCAGCAGGCCTGGAGGAGTCAACTATGGCTACACCTTC
TRBV28	-	-	TRBJ1-2	CASRMNSYGYTF	TGTGCCAGCAGGATGAACAGTTATGGCTACACCTTC
TRBV7-9	-	-	TRBJ1-2	CASSPRTGNYGYTF	TGTGCCAGCAGCCCTCGGACGGGGAACTATGGCTACACCTTC
TRBV7-2	once	-	TRBJ2-5	CASSLGGSAMTQYF	TGTGCCAGCAGCTTAGGGGGTAGCGCAATGACCCAGTACTTC
TRBV28	-	-	TRBJ1-1	CASSLVGLPMNTEAFF	TGTGCCAGCAGTTTGGTAGGACTGCCGATGAACACTGAAGCTTTCTTT
TRBV4-1	few	TRBD1	TRBJ2-3	CASSQLTGVTDTQYF	TGCGCCAGCAGCCAATTAACAGGGGTTACAGATACGCAGTATTTT
TRBV28	-	-	TRBJ2-7	CASGGREQYF	TGTGCCAGCGGGGGGAGAGAGCAGTACTTC
TRBV28	-	TRBD2	TRBJ2-3	CASSPALATDTQYF	TGTGCCAGCAGTCCGGCACTAGCGACAGATACGCAGTATTTT
TRBV7-2	-	TRBD2	TRBJ2-1	CASSLRVSGGAHEQFF	TGTGCCAGCAGCTTAAGGGTTAGCGGGGGGGCCCATGAGCAGTTCTTC
TRBV6-4	-	TRBD1	TRBJ2-3	CASVDRGQTDTQYF	TGTGCCAGCGTAGACAGGGGGCAAACAGATACGCAGTATTTT
TRBV3-1/TRBV3-2	few	TRBD2	TRBJ2-2	CASSQGEGNTGELFF	TGTGCCAGCAGCCAAGGGGAGGGGAACACCGGGGAGCTGTTTTTT